Listed below are T cell receptor beta chains from one sample, sequenced in a study of blood T cell repertoires in COVID-19. Generated by immunoSEQ multiplex PCR, the TCRdb table keeps only in-frame clones and is missing some. The sample lists about 190,000 clones; roughly 80% were seen once. Material: peripheral blood. All receptors derive from a woman in her thirties or forties with acute or convalescent COVID-19. Each CDR3 is given with its conserved first and last residue. The order of the fields is J gene, clone size, D gene, V gene, CDR3 DNA, CDR3 protein. D genes are given only for firm matches. Some rows have no size entry. The others give once, few or many, or a class for an expanded clone.

>TRBJ2-5|-|-|TRBV9
TGTGCCAGCAGCGTAGCGTTAGGGGCCCAAGAGACCCAGTACTTC
CASSVALGAQETQYF
>TRBJ2-5|-|-|TRBV4-2
TGTGCCAGCAGCCAAGGGGGAGTCCAAGAGACCCAGTACTTC
CASSQGGVQETQYF
>TRBJ2-1|-|-|TRBV30
TGTGCCTGGAGTGTATGGGGTCAGGGGGGTTACAATGAGCAGTTCTTC
CAWSVWGQGGYNEQFF
>TRBJ2-7|-|TRBD1|TRBV2
TGTGCCAGCAGAGACGGACAGGGTAACTCCTACGAGCAGTACTTC
CASRDGQGNSYEQYF
>TRBJ2-4|-|-|TRBV20-1
TGCAGTGCGAGTTCGGAAGGGAGTCTAGCCAAAAACATTCAGTACTTC
CSASSEGSLAKNIQYF
>TRBJ2-5|-|-|TRBV25-1
TGTGCCGACTACCCTAAAAGGGACTTTTGGAGAGAGACCCAGTACTTC
CADYPKRDFWRETQYF
>TRBJ2-7|-|TRBD2|TRBV6-5
TGTGCCAGCGGCGGGGGATCCTACGAGCAGTACTTC
CASGGGSYEQYF
>TRBJ1-4|few|TRBD1|TRBV19
TGTGCCAGTAGTATATGGGACAGGGCTGAAAAACTGTTTTTT
CASSIWDRAEKLFF
>TRBJ2-5|-|-|TRBV19
TGTGCCAGTAGTCCCTGGGAGCGTCAAGAGACCCAGTACTTC
CASSPWERQETQYF
>TRBJ1-4|-|-|TRBV9
TGTGCCAGCAGCGGGTTTCGAGGTTTTAATGAAAAACTGTTTTTT
CASSGFRGFNEKLFF
>TRBJ1-3|-|TRBD1|TRBV27
TGTGCCAGCAGTTCGGGGACAGGGAACACCATATATTTT
CASSSGTGNTIYF
>TRBJ2-2|-|TRBD2|TRBV7-6
TGTGCCAGCAGCTCCCCGACTAGCGGGAGGTACATTGCGAGCACCGGGGAGCTGTTTTTT
CASSSPTSGRYIASTGELFF
>TRBJ2-7|-|TRBD1|TRBV5-1
TGCGCCAGCAGCCCTGGGGGGACAGGGGTCTACGAGCAGTACTTC
CASSPGGTGVYEQYF
>TRBJ2-5|-|-|TRBV5-8
TGTGCCAGCAGCTTGGGGCAAAGCCAAGAGACCCAGTACTTC
CASSLGQSQETQYF
>TRBJ2-1|-|-|TRBV19
TGTGCCAGTAGTAGAAAACCACCGGGACTGTCCTACTACAATGAGCAGTTCTTC
CASSRKPPGLSYYNEQFF
>TRBJ1-4|once|TRBD1|TRBV5-1
TGCGCCAGCAGCACCGGGACAGCAACTAATGAAAAACTGTTTTTT
CASSTGTATNEKLFF
>TRBJ2-1|-|TRBD1|TRBV19
TGTGCCAGCCGCCCGGGTGGACAGGGGCCCTACAATGAGCAGTTCTTC
CASRPGGQGPYNEQFF
>TRBJ1-2|-|-|TRBV28
TGTGCCAGCAGCAGCTATCGGGCGGGCGGTGGCTACACCTTC
CASSSYRAGGGYTF
>TRBJ1-5|-|-|TRBV18
TGTGCCAGCACAACAGGGCCTAGCAATCAGCCCCAGCATTTT
CASTTGPSNQPQHF
>TRBJ2-3|-|-|TRBV2
TGTGCCAGCCAGCCGGGGGGCGGCACAGATACGCAGTATTTT
CASQPGGGTDTQYF
>TRBJ1-1|-|TRBD1|TRBV6-7
TGTGCCAGCAGGCCTGGACAGGGGGCTGAAGTGAACACTGAAGCTTTCTTT
CASRPGQGAEVNTEAFF
>TRBJ1-1|few|-|TRBV2
TGTGCCAGCCTACACACTGAAGCTTTCTTT
CASLHTEAFF
>TRBJ2-3|-|-|TRBV5-5
TGTGCCAGCGGACTTAGGGATACGCAGTATTTT
CASGLRDTQYF
>TRBJ1-5|few|-|TRBV6-1
TGTGCCAGCAGTGAAGCGGGGGGTTCGGGCAATCAGCCCCAGCATTTT
CASSEAGGSGNQPQHF
>TRBJ1-2|-|-|TRBV9
TGTGCCAGCAGACGACAGGACTATGGCTACACCTTC
CASRRQDYGYTF
>TRBJ2-2|once|TRBD1|TRBV13
TGTGCCAGCAGCTGGACAGGGGGCACCGGGGAGCTGTTTTTT
CASSWTGGTGELFF
>TRBJ2-7|medium-sized|TRBD2|TRBV5-8
TGTGCCAGCAGCTTGGTGCCTAGCGGGGCATACGAGCAGTACTTC
CASSLVPSGAYEQYF
>TRBJ1-2|-|-|TRBV28
TGTGCCAGCAGCGAACTGGGGACACCTTATGGCTACACCTTC
CASSELGTPYGYTF
>TRBJ1-5|once|-|TRBV10-1
TGCGCCAGCTCCCGAAGGAGGGCCCAGCATTTT
CASSRRRAQHF
>TRBJ1-5|-|TRBD1|TRBV25-1
TGTGCCAGCAGTCCCGCGACAGGGGGCGCGGGGCAGCCCCAGCATTTT
CASSPATGGAGQPQHF
>TRBJ2-2|-|TRBD2|TRBV24-1
TGTGCCACCAGTGATTTGGGCGGGAGTCGGACCGGGGAGCTGTTTTTT
CATSDLGGSRTGELFF
>TRBJ2-1|-|TRBD1|TRBV5-1
TGCGCCAGCAGCTTGTGGGGGACAGGGGGAAGCGATGAGCAGTTCTTC
CASSLWGTGGSDEQFF
>TRBJ2-7|-|TRBD1|TRBV6-5
TGTGCCACCAGGACAGGGACGAACCCCACCTACGAGCAGTACTTC
CATRTGTNPTYEQYF
>TRBJ2-6|once|-|TRBV28
TGTGCCAGCAGTCAGCGAGGGCGGGGAGGGGGAAATTCTGGGGCCAACGTCCTGACTTTC
CASSQRGRGGGNSGANVLTF
>TRBJ1-2|few|TRBD1|TRBV18
TGTGCCAGCTCACCGGGACAGGGCTCCTATGGCTACACCTTC
CASSPGQGSYGYTF
>TRBJ1-3|-|-|TRBV12-3/TRBV12-4
TGTGCCAGCAGAGCGGGGGGTGGAAACACCATATATTTT
CASRAGGGNTIYF
>TRBJ1-1|-|-|TRBV2
TGTGCCAGCAGTGTCCATTCACGGGGACTTCTTGGAGCTTTCTTT
CASSVHSRGLLGAFF
>TRBJ2-7|few|TRBD1|TRBV7-8
TGTGCCAGCAGCAGCGGGACAGGGCTCTACGAGCAGTACTTC
CASSSGTGLYEQYF
>TRBJ1-2|once|-|TRBV7-2
TGTGCCAGCCGGGAGACTAACTATGGCTACACCTTC
CASRETNYGYTF
>TRBJ2-1|-|TRBD2|TRBV7-2
TGTGCCACCTCAGAGTGGGCGACTAGCGTGGTCTTC
CATSEWATSVVF
>TRBJ1-1|-|TRBD1|TRBV11-2
TGTGCCAGCAGCTTCCCAATTACCGGGACAGGAACCTTTGAAGCTTTCTTT
CASSFPITGTGTFEAFF
>TRBJ2-2|-|TRBD2|TRBV30
TGTGCCTGGAGCGTTTGGGTAGCGGGGAGCACCGGGGAGCTGTTTTTT
CAWSVWVAGSTGELFF
>TRBJ1-3|-|-|TRBV7-6
TGTGCCAGCAGCTCCGGTGGCTCTGGAAACACCATATATTTT
CASSSGGSGNTIYF
>TRBJ2-1|few|TRBD1|TRBV9
TGTGCCAGCAGCGTAGGGTCAGGGGGTGAGCAGTTCTTC
CASSVGSGGEQFF
>TRBJ2-5|-|TRBD2|TRBV7-2
TGTGCCAGCAGCTTGGGGGGGACCCAAGAGACCCAGTACTTC
CASSLGGTQETQYF
>TRBJ2-1|-|TRBD2|TRBV6-6
TGTGCCAGCAGCCCAGCGACTAGCGGCCCTAATGAGCAGTTCTTC
CASSPATSGPNEQFF
>TRBJ1-5|-|-|TRBV6-4
TGTGCCAGCTATCCCGGGACACCTCACGTTAGCAATCAGCCCCAGCATTTT
CASYPGTPHVSNQPQHF
>TRBJ2-7|once|-|TRBV12-3/TRBV12-4
TGTGCCAGCACCTCCCAATTAGGGGGAGAGCAGTACTTC
CASTSQLGGEQYF
>TRBJ2-7|-|TRBD1|TRBV28
TGTGCCACCGGACTCTCGGACAGGACAGAGCAGTACTTC
CATGLSDRTEQYF